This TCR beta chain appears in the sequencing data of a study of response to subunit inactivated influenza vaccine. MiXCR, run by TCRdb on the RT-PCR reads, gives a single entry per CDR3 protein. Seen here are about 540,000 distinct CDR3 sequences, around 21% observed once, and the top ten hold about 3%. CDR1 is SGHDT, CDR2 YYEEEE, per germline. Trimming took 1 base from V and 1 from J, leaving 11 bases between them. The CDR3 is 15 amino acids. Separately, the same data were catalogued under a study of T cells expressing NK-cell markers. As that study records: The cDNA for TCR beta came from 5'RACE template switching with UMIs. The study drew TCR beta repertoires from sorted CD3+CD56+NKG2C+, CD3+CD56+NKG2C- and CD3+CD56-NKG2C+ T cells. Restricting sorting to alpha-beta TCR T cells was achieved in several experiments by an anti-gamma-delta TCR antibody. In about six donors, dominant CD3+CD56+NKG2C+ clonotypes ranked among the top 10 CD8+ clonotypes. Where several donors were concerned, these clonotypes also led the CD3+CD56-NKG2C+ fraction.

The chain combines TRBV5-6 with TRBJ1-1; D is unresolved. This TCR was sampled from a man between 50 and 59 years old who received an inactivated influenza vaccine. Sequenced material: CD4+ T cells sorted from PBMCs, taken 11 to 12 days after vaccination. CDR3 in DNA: TGTGCCAGCAGCTTGTGGAGGGTTCCGAACACTGAAGCTTTCTTT. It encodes CASSLWRVPNTEAFF. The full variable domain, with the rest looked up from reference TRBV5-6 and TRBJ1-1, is DAGVTQSPTHLIKTRGQQVTLRCSPKSGHDTVSWYQQALGQGPQFIFQYYEEEERQRGNFPDRFSGHQFPNYSSELNVNALLLGDSALYLCASSLWRVPNTEAFFGQGTRLTVV.